The T cell receptor (beta chain) under discussion was sequenced for a study of T-cell reconstitution after alpha-beta-depleted transplantation in children. V gave up 3 bases and J gave up 0 bases; unmatched junction bases: 4. The CDR3 consists of 16 residues. CDR1 KGHSH and CDR2 LQKENI come from the germline V gene. For TCRbeta, the library was prepared with unique molecular identifiers. TCRdb re-derived calls from the PCR reads in MiXCR, one entry per CDR3 protein. The data hold some 840,000 distinct CDR3 sequences, with 15% to 20% observed a single time. Study findings and constraints: T-cell numbers and diversity one year post-transplant derived largely from freshly generated T cells. About two months after transplant, alpha-beta T cells reportedly came from several hundred expanded graft clones. The study traced high day-60 TCRbeta diversity in some patients to surviving recipient T cells and thymic progenitors.

Turning to this clonotype: Its antigen is as yet unknown.

The clonotype originates from a male patient between 5 and 17 years old who had a stem cell transplant for acute lymphoblastic leukemia, so the T cells may come from the graft donor. V usage is TRBV18 and J usage is TRBJ2-2; 7 positions agree with TRBD1. Sequencing used PBMCs, mostly from graft donor cells, obtained 360 days after TCRalphabeta/CD19-depleted stem cell transplant. The DNA for the CDR3 is TGTGCCAGCTCACCCCTCGGGACAGCGAACACCGGGGAGCTGTTTTTT. This gives the protein CASSPLGTANTGELFF.